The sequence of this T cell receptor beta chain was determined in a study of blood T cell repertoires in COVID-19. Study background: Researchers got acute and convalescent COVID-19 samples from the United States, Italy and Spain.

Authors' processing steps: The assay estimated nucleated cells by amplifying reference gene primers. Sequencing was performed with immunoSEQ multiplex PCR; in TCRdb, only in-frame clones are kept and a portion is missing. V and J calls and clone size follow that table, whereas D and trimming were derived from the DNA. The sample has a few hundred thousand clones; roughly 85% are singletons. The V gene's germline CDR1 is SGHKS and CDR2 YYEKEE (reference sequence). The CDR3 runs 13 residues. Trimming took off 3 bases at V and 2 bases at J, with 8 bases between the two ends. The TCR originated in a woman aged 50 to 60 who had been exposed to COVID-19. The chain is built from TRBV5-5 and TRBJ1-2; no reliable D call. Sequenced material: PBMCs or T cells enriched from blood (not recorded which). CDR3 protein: CASSSLANYGYTF. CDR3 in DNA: TGTGCCAGCAGCTCCCTTGCGAACTATGGCTACACCTTC.